Shown below are 5 T cell receptor beta chains from a single sample sequenced in a study of blood T cell repertoires in COVID-19. Assay used: immunoSEQ multiplex PCR; TCRdb lists only in-frame clones, some missing. The profile covers more than 150,000 clones, with around 86% appearing a single time and roughly 6.1% taken by the ten largest. Material for sequencing was peripheral blood. The receptors stem from a woman aged 40 to 50 with acute or convalescent COVID-19.

The chain has TRBV13 and TRBJ2-3; tentatively, D is TRBD1 (5 bases). Trimming removed 5 bases at V and 4 bases at J, with 10 bases between. CDR3 size: 13 residues. Germline lookup yields CDR1 PRHDT and CDR2 FYEKMQ (reference sequence). CDR3 region: CASSTDSPDTQYF. CDR3 sequence (DNA): TGTGCCAGCAGCACAGACAGTCCAGATACGCAGTATTTT.

The rearrangement uses TRBV27 and TRBJ1-4; 7 bases line up with TRBD1. CDR3 length: 15 residues. Germline assignment: CDR1 MNHEY and CDR2 SMNVEV (reference sequence). The V segment lost 5 bases and the J segment 4 bases; nucleotides outside the gene matches: 7. The CDR3 region has the DNA TGTGCCAGCAGTCCGCGCCAGGGGGGTAATGAAAAACTGTTTTTT. It specifies CASSPRQGGNEKLFF.

V gene TRBV28 combines with J gene TRBJ2-1; 8 bases match TRBD1. CDR1 MDHEN and CDR2 SYDVKM come from the germline V gene. The CDR3 has 14 amino acids. V shed 5 bases, J shed 9 bases, and the junction held 9 bases outside the gene matches. CDR3 residues: CASSHSPGTGEQFF. DNA for the CDR3: TGTGCCAGCAGTCATTCACCCGGGACAGGTGAGCAGTTCTTC.

This sequence joins TRBV11-3 and TRBJ2-6; 7 bases map to TRBD2. The junction had 6 bases not matched to a gene; V was cut back by 4 bases and J by 0 bases. The CDR3 has 17 residues. The germline V gene has CDR1 SGHNT and CDR2 YENEEA. DNA for the CDR3: TGTGCCAGCAGCTCGGGACGGACTAGCTCTGGGGCCAACGTCCTGACTTTC. Translating it yields CASSSGRTSSGANVLTF. Full variable domain (outside the CDR3, taken from reference TRBV11-3 and TRBJ2-6): EAGVVQSPRYKIIEKKQPVAFWCNPISGHNTLYWYLQNLGQGPELLIRYENEEAVDDSQLPKDRFSAERLKGVDSTLKIQPAELGDSAVYLCASSSGRTSSGANVLTFGAGSRLTVL.

This sequence joins TRBV28 and TRBJ2-1; TRBD1 aligns across 7 bases. The CDR3 sequence is 20 residues long. V gave up 4 bases and J gave up 0 bases; unmatched junction bases: 18. In germline, CDR1 is MDHEN, CDR2 SYDVKM. The CDR3 loop reads CASSSPLLHRGEGSYNEQFF. In DNA, the CDR3 is TGTGCCAGCAGTTCCCCTTTATTACACAGGGGAGAAGGCTCCTACAATGAGCAGTTCTTC.